These 16 T cell receptor beta chains originate from one sample sequenced in a study of T cells in Graves' hyperthyroidism and ophthalmopathy. Amplification of TCR beta CDR3 regions used RNA as the template. HTBI primers drove first-round RT-PCR of the TCR CDR3. TCRdb fed the multiplex PCR reads into MiXCR, producing one record per CDR3 protein. Among about 400,000 distinct CDR3 sequences listed, around 15% were seen once. The specimen was blood. The receptors originated from a woman aged 55-75 years with Graves' ophthalmopathy.

This clonotype has at least ten counts. The chain has TRBV5-1 and TRBJ2-5; D might be TRBD1 (5 bases). Germline assignment: CDR1 SGHRS and CDR2 YFSETQ. This CDR3 is 16 amino acids long. Between the trimmed V and J ends, which lost 0 bases and 2 bases, there was a span of 14 bases. The CDR3 DNA follows: TGCGCCAGCAGCTTGGCCCCCTTAACAGGACAAGAGACCCAGTACTTC. Protein: CASSLAPLTGQETQYF.

This clonotype has only a few counts. The V and J genes are TRBV7-9 and TRBJ2-5; TRBD2 aligns across 8 bases. The CDR3 extends over 15 amino acids. Germline-derived CDR1 and CDR2 are SEHNR and FQNEAQ (reference sequence). V shed 8 bases, J shed 1 base, and the junction held 9 bases outside the gene matches. CDR3 amino acids: CASSTSGQPQETQYF. In DNA form, the CDR3 reads TGTGCCAGCTCCACTAGCGGCCAGCCCCAAGAGACCCAGTACTTC.

This clonotype occurred many times. The chain carries TRBV6-1 and TRBJ2-1; D not resolved. The CDR3 totals 14 residues. The V gene lost 0 bases and the J gene lost 4 bases, with 7 bases spanning the gap. The germline V gene encodes CDR1 MNHNS and CDR2 SASEGT. The CDR3 here is CASSEAPVYNEQFF. In DNA, the CDR3 is TGTGCCAGCAGTGAAGCGCCGGTTTACAATGAGCAGTTCTTC.

The V gene is TRBV30, the J gene TRBJ1-1; D remains unclear. Germline loops: CDR1 GTSNPN, CDR2 SVGIG (reference sequence). The germline V and J ends were trimmed by 5 bases and 5 bases, with 6 bases remaining between them. This CDR3 spans 10 amino acids. The CDR3 here is CAWGRTEAFF. In DNA form, the CDR3 reads TGTGCCTGGGGCCGGACTGAAGCTTTCTTT.

The chain recombines TRBV15 with TRBJ2-7; TRBD1 agrees at 10 bases. The J segment lost 7 bases and the V segment lost 0 bases, leaving 12 bases of the junction unmatched. The CDR3 runs to 17 residues. The germline gives CDR1 LNHNV, CDR2 YYDKDF (reference sequence). The chain's CDR3 is CATSRDLTRQGASEQYF. The CDR3 nucleotides are TGTGCCACCAGCAGAGATCTAACGAGACAGGGGGCGAGTGAGCAGTACTTC.

This clonotype has a count of ten or more. The chain joins TRBV12-3 or TRBV12-4 to TRBJ2-1; 10 bases are a match to TRBD2. Trimming at V came to 3 bases and at J to 8 bases, leaving 10 bases not matched to a gene. There are 16 residues in the CDR3. CDR3: CASSFWSSGRAHEQFF. Here the CDR3 DNA reads TGTGCCAGCAGTTTCTGGTCCAGCGGGAGGGCCCATGAGCAGTTCTTC.

Many counts were recorded for this clonotype. This chain uses TRBV20-1 with TRBJ1-2; TRBD1 matches 8 bases. The CDR3 runs 13 residues. Germline V gene data show CDR1 as DFQATT and CDR2 as SNEGSKA (reference sequence). V lost 0 bases to trimming and J lost 7 bases; unmatched junction nucleotides: 4. The CDR3 sequence: CSARDRTGFGYTF. Written as DNA, the CDR3 is TGCAGTGCTAGAGATAGGACAGGGTTTGGCTACACCTTC.

V is TRBV5-8 and J is TRBJ2-2; weak D call: TRBD2 (6 bases). The CDR3 totals 15 residues. Germline CDR1 and CDR2: SGHTS and YDEGEE. V was cut by 1 base and J by 4 bases, with 11 bases left in between. Here the CDR3 DNA reads TGTGCCAGCAGCTTGCTACTAGCTTTCACCGGGGAGCTGTTTTTT. Its translation: CASSLLLAFTGELFF.

V and J are TRBV14 and TRBJ2-1; no clear D gene. Germline assignment: CDR1 SGHDN and CDR2 FVKESK. The CDR3 loop spans 14 amino acids. The V end lost 1 base, the J end lost 9 bases, and 13 bases lay between the germline ends. CDR3 nucleotides: TGTGCCAGCAGCCAAGTGTATGGAATCGGTGAGCAGTTCTTC. Translated, it gives CASSQVYGIGEQFF.

There are many counts of this clonotype. The V call is TRBV6-1, the J call TRBJ2-7; D call uncertain. Deletions cut 9 bases from V and 4 bases from J, with 13 bases between. The CDR3 spans 12 residues. The germline V gene encodes CDR1 MNHNS and CDR2 SASEGT. The CDR3 sequence: CASRAEIYEQYF. CDR3 DNA: TGTGCCAGTCGGGCAGAGATATACGAGCAGTACTTC.

To note about this clonotype: Since a much larger clone is just one base distant, this may be a read error. The chain couples TRBV5-8 to TRBJ2-1; 13 bases agree with TRBD2. Germline V gives CDR1 SGHTS, CDR2 YDEGEE. The trim removed 4 bases at V and 6 bases at J, leaving 4 bases unmatched. The CDR3 loop spans 15 amino acids. Written as DNA, the CDR3 is TGTGCCAGCAGCGTGGGGACTAGCGGGATCAATGAGCAGTTCTTC. Translating it yields CASSVGTSGINEQFF.

This clonotype was picked up many times. The rearrangement uses TRBV6-1 and TRBJ2-2, with 8 bases aligning to TRBD1. The CDR3 consists of 13 residues. The germline V gene encodes CDR1 MNHNS and CDR2 SASEGT. V gave up 5 bases and J gave up 6 bases; unmatched junction bases: 2. This CDR3 is CASSLQGAGELFF. The CDR3 coding sequence is TGTGCCAGCAGTCTACAGGGGGCCGGGGAGCTGTTTTTT.

This sequence joins TRBV9 and TRBJ2-7; the D is unclear. The CDR3 runs 14 residues. Germline V lookup: CDR1 SGDLS, CDR2 YYNGEE. V lost 0 bases, J lost 2 bases, and 9 bases lay in between. The chain's CDR3 is CASSVDPTPYEQYF. The CDR3 region has the DNA TGTGCCAGCAGCGTAGATCCTACCCCCTACGAGCAGTACTTC. Together with reference TRBV9 and TRBJ2-7, the CDR3 gives the full variable domain: DSGVTQTPKHLITATGQRVTLRCSPRSGDLSVYWYQQSLDQGLQFLIQYYNGEERAKGNILERFSAQQFPDLHSELNLSSLELGDSALYFCASSVDPTPYEQYFGPGTRLTVT.

This clonotype has ten or more counts. The chain links TRBV2 to TRBJ2-3; D ambiguous. Between the trimmed V and J ends, which lost 0 bases and 2 bases, there was a span of 9 bases. Germline V CDR1 and CDR2: SNHLY, FYNNEI. This CDR3 comprises 15 residues. In DNA form, the CDR3 reads TGTGCCAGCAGTGAAGCGGTTCGGGTCACAGATACGCAGTATTTT. Amino acid sequence: CASSEAVRVTDTQYF.

Many counts were recorded for this clonotype. The CDR3 loop is CASSLELRYNEQFF. In nucleotides, the CDR3 is TGCGCCAGCAGCTTGGAACTAAGGTACAATGAGCAGTTCTTC. V and J are TRBV5-1 and TRBJ2-1; no definite D call. CDR3 length: 14 amino acids. Trimming stripped 0 bases from V and 4 bases from J, with 8 bases between. CDR1 SGHRS and CDR2 YFSETQ come from the germline V gene.

This clonotype has just a few counts. This may come from a read error, since a much larger clone is one base off. The CDR3 protein is CASSEFRGGTEAFF. DNA for the CDR3: TGTGCCAGCAGTGAGTTTCGGGGAGGAACTGAAGCTTTCTTT. The chain uses TRBV6-4 and TRBJ1-1; unclear D gene. The CDR3 covers 14 residues. Trimming removed 3 bases at V and 5 bases at J, with 13 bases between. The germline V gene has CDR1 MRHNA and CDR2 SNTAGT.